This T cell receptor beta chain was identified in a study of blood T cell repertoires in COVID-19. About the research overall: From T cells, B-cell-depleted T cells, or PBMCs came the material, which was cDNA or gDNA.

In the authors' workflow: How many nucleated cells were present was estimated from reference gene primer amplification. Only in-frame clones appear in the TCRdb table, and some are missing; sequencing was by immunoSEQ multiplex PCR. Clone size and the V and J calls come from that table; the DNA yielded D and trimming. The sample contains about 200,000 clones, roughly nine tenths of which appear only once. The sequence was collected from a woman aged 70-85 years with acute or convalescent COVID-19. Sequenced input: peripheral blood.

The CDR3 reads CASSPLLAGVSYEQYF. CDR3 bases: TGCGCCAGCAGCCCCCTCCTAGCGGGGGTCTCCTACGAGCAGTACTTC. The J gene is TRBJ2-7, the V gene TRBV4-1; 10 positions agree with TRBD2. This CDR3 is 16 amino acids long. With 4 bases clipped from V and 0 bases from J, the junction kept 6 bases outside the gene matches. Germline CDR1 MGHRA, CDR2 YSYEKL.